These 27 T cell receptor beta chains originate from one sample sequenced in a study of Ad26.COV2.S vaccination and SARS-CoV-2 variants. Treatment indicated: about 20 received Ad26.COV2.S at low or high dose, single or two shots; 5 received placebo; per-sample allocation not given. The samples were gathered on day 63 after the first injection of vaccine or placebo. Using immunoSEQ multiplex PCR, the repertoire was profiled, and TCRdb retains in-frame clones only, with some absent. The repertoire has more than 400,000 clones, around 93% of them found once; the top ten carry over 1.5%. The sequencing here drew on peripheral blood, taken in a trial of Ad26.COV2.S vaccine versus placebo. These receptors came from a person between 18 and 65 years old who received the Ad26.COV2.S COVID-19 vaccine or a placebo.

The rearrangement joins TRBV28 to TRBJ1-2; TRBD1 aligns across 10 bases. Germline CDR1 MDHEN, CDR2 SYDVKM. This CDR3 region has 14 residues. Trimming took 7 bases from V and 6 from J; bases not matched to a gene: 8. CDR3 DNA sequence: TGTGCCAGCACCGAACCGGGACAGGGGAATGGCTACACCTTC. Translation gives CASTEPGQGNGYTF.

The rearrangement joins TRBV19 to TRBJ2-7; 8 positions agree with TRBD1. The CDR3 is made up of 15 amino acids. Germline assignment: CDR1 LNHDA and CDR2 SQIVND (reference sequence). After removal of 5 bases from V and 0 bases from J, the junction contained 6 bases not matched to a gene. The CDR3, as DNA: TGTGCCAGTAGTTATGGACAGGGTTTCTCCTACGAGCAGTACTTC. It translates to CASSYGQGFSYEQYF.

The chain has TRBV5-4 and TRBJ2-3; D not resolved. From germline, CDR1 is SGHNT and CDR2 YYREEE (reference sequence). This CDR3 comprises 17 residues. V was cut by 0 bases and J by 0 bases, with 14 bases left in between. CDR3 sequence (DNA): TGTGCCAGCAGCTTGGATGGCCCGGCACCTAGCACAGATACGCAGTATTTT. Translation: CASSLDGPAPSTDTQYF.

The chain couples TRBV27 to TRBJ2-3, with 7 bases aligning to TRBD1. The V and J ends lost 3 bases and 2 bases, in that order; junction bases with no gene match: 5. The germline V gene has CDR1 MNHEY and CDR2 SMNVEV (reference sequence). This CDR3 has 15 amino acids. CDR3 DNA: TGTGCCAGCAGTTTTTTGGGACAGCACACAGATACGCAGTATTTT. Translating gives CASSFLGQHTDTQYF.

This chain connects TRBV5-6 to TRBJ2-7, with 10 bases lining up with TRBD2. J gave up 6 bases and V 1 base, and 13 bases lay outside the gene matches. Looked up from germline, CDR1 is SGHDT and CDR2 is YYEEEE. The CDR3 contains 17 residues. The CDR3 coding sequence is TGTGCCAGCAGCTTGCGACACCTCCTAGCGGGGGTGTCCGAGCAGTACTTC. Its protein product is CASSLRHLLAGVSEQYF.

This clone was seen a single time. The chain is built from TRBV7-9 and TRBJ1-2, with 9 nucleotides matching TRBD1. Trimming removed 3 bases from V and 4 bases from J; junction bases left unmatched: 3. The CDR3 length is 14 residues. Germline CDR1 reads SEHNR; CDR2 reads FQNEAQ (reference sequence). CDR3 sequence reads: CASSLGQGFYGYTF. DNA for the CDR3: TGTGCCAGCAGCTTGGGACAGGGTTTCTATGGCTACACCTTC.

The chain has TRBV13 and TRBJ1-5, with 8 bases that match TRBD1. With V trimmed by 3 bases and J by 2 bases, 3 bases remained unmatched. The CDR3 contains 15 residues. CDR1 and CDR2 (germline): PRHDT, FYEKMQ (reference sequence). The CDR3 region has the DNA TGTGCCAGCAGCTTTGGACAGGGTGGCAATCAGCCCCAGCATTTT. This gives the protein CASSFGQGGNQPQHF.

The rearrangement joins TRBV7-2 to TRBJ1-2; 8 nucleotides align to TRBD1. Losses at the gene ends were 5 bases for V and 8 bases for J; bases not matched to a gene: 10. Germline V gene lookup returns CDR1 SGHTA and CDR2 FQGNSA. The CDR3 length is 14 residues. The CDR3 here is CASSEGQAQGGYTF. In nucleotides, the CDR3 is TGTGCCAGCAGCGAGGGACAGGCTCAGGGAGGCTACACCTTC.

This chain links TRBV4-1 with TRBJ1-2; D is ambiguous. Between the trimmed V and J ends, which lost 4 bases and 7 bases, there was a span of 25 bases. This CDR3 region has 17 residues. The germline CDR1 and CDR2 sequences are MGHRA and YSYEKL. CDR3 sequence (DNA): TGCGCCAGCAGCCTTATAGGAATTCCTCGTGGCGGTGGTGGCTACACCTTC. Translating it yields CASSLIGIPRGGGGYTF.

The chain uses TRBV12-3 or TRBV12-4 and TRBJ1-1; TRBD1 is a possible D gene (6 bases). Deletions cut 1 base from V and 8 bases from J, with 11 bases between. The CDR3 contains 13 residues. CDR3 nucleotides: TGTGCCAGCAGTTTAGGTGGTGGACAGGAAGCTTTCTTT. The encoded protein is CASSLGGGQEAFF.

In its sample, this clone was seen once. V usage is TRBV10-3 and J usage is TRBJ2-3; D gene unclear. The V gene's germline CDR1 is ENHRY and CDR2 SYGVKD. This CDR3 has 12 residues. Trimming removed 6 bases at V and 3 bases at J, with 7 bases between. CDR3 nucleotide sequence: TGTGCCATCAGCGGTGGGACAGATACGCAGTATTTT. Translated, it gives CAISGGTDTQYF.

The chain employs TRBV5-1 and TRBJ2-7; D is possibly TRBD2 (6 bases). The CDR3 spans 14 residues. Germline CDR1 SGHRS, CDR2 YFSETQ. V shed 4 bases and J shed 4 bases, with 15 bases lying between them. The CDR3 protein is CASSTRERRYEQYF. In DNA form, the CDR3 reads TGCGCCAGCAGCACCCGGGAGAGGAGGTACGAGCAGTACTTC.

This chain uses TRBV10-3 with TRBJ2-7; TRBD2 might be the D (5 bases). CDR1 is ENHRY and CDR2 is SYGVKD in the germline V gene. The CDR3 is 14 residues long. V was clipped by 6 bases and J by 0 bases, with 12 bases between them. The CDR3 nucleotides read TGTGCCATCAGCGATGGACGGGACTCCTACGAGCAGTACTTC. Residues: CAISDGRDSYEQYF.

V usage is TRBV28 and J usage is TRBJ2-3; TRBD1 agrees at 11 bases. The germline CDR1 and CDR2 sequences are MDHEN and SYDVKM. The trim removed 4 bases at V and 4 bases at J, leaving 1 base unmatched. This CDR3 has 14 residues. DNA of the CDR3: TGTGCCAGCAGTTCGGGACAGGGGGCAGATACGCAGTATTTT. This codes for CASSSGQGADTQYF.

The chain employs TRBV27 and TRBJ1-1, with TRBD1 identical over 8 bases. CDR3 length: 13 amino acids. Germline CDR1 MNHEY, CDR2 SMNVEV (reference sequence). With 6 bases clipped from V and 6 bases from J, the junction kept 6 bases outside the gene matches. The CDR3 DNA sequence: TGTGCCAGCAGCCCCAGGGGGCTGGCTGAAGCTTTCTTT. Translated, it gives CASSPRGLAEAFF.

The V gene is TRBV7-9, the J gene TRBJ2-5; tentative D call: TRBD2 (6 bases). CDR3 length equals 14 residues. V was shortened by 5 bases and J by 7 bases, with 17 bases between the two germline ends. Germline loops: CDR1 SEHNR, CDR2 FQNEAQ (reference sequence). CDR3 in DNA: TGTGCCAGCAGCCCGACCGGGAGCCCGGGGACCCAGTACTTC. This translates into CASSPTGSPGTQYF.

The chain employs TRBV7-2 and TRBJ1-3; D perhaps matches TRBD1 (6 bases). The ends were cut back, 3 bases at V and 4 bases at J, with 13 bases in the middle. The germline gives CDR1 SGHTA, CDR2 FQGNSA. CDR3 size: 15 residues. CDR3 in amino acids: CASSFLQGGGNTIYF. The CDR3, as DNA: TGTGCCAGCAGCTTTTTACAGGGAGGAGGAAACACCATATATTTT.

V usage is TRBV15 and J usage is TRBJ1-6; the D gene is possibly TRBD1 (6 bases). This CDR3 spans 15 amino acids. The ends were cut back, 1 base at V and 8 bases at J, with 12 bases in the middle. Per germline, CDR1 LNHNV and CDR2 YYDKDF (reference sequence). The CDR3, as DNA: TGTGCCACCAGCAGAGGACAGGCGGCTCATTCACCCCTCCACTTT. Residues: CATSRGQAAHSPLHF.

The chain has TRBV28 and TRBJ2-3, with D possibly being TRBD1 (6 bases). The CDR3 has 16 residues. The V gene's germline CDR1 is MDHEN and CDR2 SYDVKM. Trimming removed 3 bases from V and 3 bases from J, with 16 bases in between. The CDR3 reads CASSLSGHPETDTQYF. The CDR3, as DNA: TGTGCCAGCAGTTTGTCGGGACACCCGGAAACAGATACGCAGTATTTT.

The rearrangement joins TRBV6-5 to TRBJ2-7; TRBD1 aligns across 9 bases. The V gene's germline CDR1 is MNHEY and CDR2 SVGAGI. The CDR3 contains 15 residues. The V gene end was trimmed by 6 bases and the J gene end by 0 bases; junction bases not matched to a gene: 6. The CDR3 region is CASSWDRASSYEQYF. DNA for the CDR3: TGTGCCAGCAGCTGGGACAGGGCTAGCTCCTACGAGCAGTACTTC.

The chain joins TRBV27 to TRBJ1-5; 9 bases are shared with TRBD1. Germline assignment: CDR1 MNHEY and CDR2 SMNVEV (reference sequence). There are 15 residues in the CDR3. Trimming removed 6 bases from V and 3 bases from J; junction bases left unmatched: 6. The DNA of the CDR3 is TGTGCCAGCAGGATGGACAGGGGAGTCAATCAGCCCCAGCATTTT. It yields the protein CASRMDRGVNQPQHF.

The J gene is TRBJ2-3, the V gene TRBV28; 8 bases agree with TRBD1. Germline CDR1 MDHEN, CDR2 SYDVKM. The CDR3 is 14 residues long. V shed 6 bases, J shed 4 bases, and the junction held 6 bases outside the gene matches. CDR3: CASRSTGVPDTQYF. The CDR3 nucleotides are TGTGCCAGCAGATCGACAGGGGTACCAGATACGCAGTATTTT.

The chain employs TRBV3-1 (or the pseudogene TRBV3-2) and TRBJ1-6, with D maybe TRBD1 (6 bases). Trimming took 2 bases from V and 8 from J, leaving 13 bases between them. CDR1 and CDR2 from the germline V gene are LGHDT and YNNKEL (reference sequence). The CDR3 sequence is 15 residues long. The CDR3 bases are TGTGCCAGCAGCCAAACGGTTCCAGGGGATTCACCCCTCCACTTT. Translation: CASSQTVPGDSPLHF.

J is TRBJ2-1 and V is TRBV5-1, with 10 nucleotides matching TRBD2. The germline V gene has CDR1 SGHRS and CDR2 YFSETQ. V shed 2 bases and J 7 bases; nucleotides not matched to a gene: 9. The CDR3 has 16 residues. CDR3 coding DNA: TGCGCCAGCAGCTTCACTAGCGGGGTTACAATGAATGAGCAGTTCTTC. As protein: CASSFTSGVTMNEQFF.

The chain carries TRBV19 and TRBJ1-2, with 8 nucleotides matching TRBD1. This CDR3 is 14 amino acids long. Germline CDR1 LNHDA, CDR2 SQIVND (reference sequence). V lost 4 bases, J lost 4 bases, and 5 bases stayed unmatched. Written as DNA, the CDR3 is TGTGCCAGTAGTACCGGACAGGGTGTCTATGGCTACACCTTC. This codes for CASSTGQGVYGYTF.

The chain links TRBV5-1 to TRBJ1-2; possible D gene TRBD1, 5 bases. The CDR3 spans 14 residues. Germline values: CDR1 SGHRS, CDR2 YFSETQ. Trimming took off 2 bases at V and 2 bases at J, with 10 bases between the two ends. For the CDR3, the DNA is TGCGCCAGCAGCTTTGGACATTCGAACTATGGCTACACCTTC. Translation: CASSFGHSNYGYTF.

This chain uses TRBV19 with TRBJ1-1; D is unclear. The CDR3 is 15 residues long. V dropped 7 bases and J dropped 1 base, with 16 bases sitting between them. The germline gives CDR1 LNHDA, CDR2 SQIVND (reference sequence). The DNA for the CDR3 is TGTGCCAGTACCCCGATACCTCATCGGAACACTGAAGCTTTCTTT. Amino acids: CASTPIPHRNTEAFF.